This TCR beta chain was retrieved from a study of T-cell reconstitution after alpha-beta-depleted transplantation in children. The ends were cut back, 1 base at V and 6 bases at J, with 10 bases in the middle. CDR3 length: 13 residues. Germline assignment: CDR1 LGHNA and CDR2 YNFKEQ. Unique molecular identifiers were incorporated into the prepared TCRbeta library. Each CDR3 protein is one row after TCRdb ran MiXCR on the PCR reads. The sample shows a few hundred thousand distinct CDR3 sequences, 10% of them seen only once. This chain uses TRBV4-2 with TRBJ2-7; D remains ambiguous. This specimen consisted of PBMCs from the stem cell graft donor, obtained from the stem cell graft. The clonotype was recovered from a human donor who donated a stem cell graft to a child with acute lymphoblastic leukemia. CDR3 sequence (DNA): TGTGCCAGCAGCCAAGCACTCGAAGCCGAGCAGTACTTC. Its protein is CASSQALEAEQYF.